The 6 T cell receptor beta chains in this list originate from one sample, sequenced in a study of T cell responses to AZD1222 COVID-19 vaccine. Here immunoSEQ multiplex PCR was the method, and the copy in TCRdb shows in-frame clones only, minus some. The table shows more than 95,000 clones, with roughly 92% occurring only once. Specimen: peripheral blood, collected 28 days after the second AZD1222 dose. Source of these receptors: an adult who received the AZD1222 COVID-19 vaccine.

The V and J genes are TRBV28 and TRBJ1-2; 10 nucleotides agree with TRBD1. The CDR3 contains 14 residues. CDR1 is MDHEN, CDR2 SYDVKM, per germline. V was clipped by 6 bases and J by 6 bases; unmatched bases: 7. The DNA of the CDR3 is TGTGCCAGCAGAGAGGGACAGGGGAAAGATGGCTACACCTTC. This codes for CASREGQGKDGYTF.

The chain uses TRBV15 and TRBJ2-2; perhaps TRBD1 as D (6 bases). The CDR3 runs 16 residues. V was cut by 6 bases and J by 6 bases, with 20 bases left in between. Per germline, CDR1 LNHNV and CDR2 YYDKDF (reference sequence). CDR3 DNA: TGTGCCACCAGAGGTACAGGGTTAAGTTGGGCCGGGGAGCTGTTTTTT. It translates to CATRGTGLSWAGELFF.

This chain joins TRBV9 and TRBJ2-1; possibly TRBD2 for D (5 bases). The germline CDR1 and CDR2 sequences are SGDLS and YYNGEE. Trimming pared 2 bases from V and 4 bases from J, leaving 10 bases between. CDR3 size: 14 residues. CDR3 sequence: CASSVGLPYNEQFF. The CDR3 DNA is TGTGCCAGCAGCGTTGGACTCCCTTACAATGAGCAGTTCTTC.

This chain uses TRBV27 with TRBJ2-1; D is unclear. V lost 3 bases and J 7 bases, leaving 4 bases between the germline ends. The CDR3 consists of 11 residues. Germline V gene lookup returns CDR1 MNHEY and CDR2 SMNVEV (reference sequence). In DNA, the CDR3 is TGTGCCAGCAGTTTGGGAAATGAGCAGTTCTTC. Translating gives CASSLGNEQFF.

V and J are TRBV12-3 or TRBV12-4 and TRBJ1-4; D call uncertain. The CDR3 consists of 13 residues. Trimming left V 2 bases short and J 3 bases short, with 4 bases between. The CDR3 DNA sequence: TGTGCCAGCAGTTTAAACCCTAATGAAAAACTGTTTTTT. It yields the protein CASSLNPNEKLFF.

The CDR3 nucleotides are TGTGCCAGCAGGGACGGGACAGGGGGGGCCGAGCAGTACTTC. It specifies CASRDGTGGAEQYF. V gene TRBV28 combines with J gene TRBJ2-7; 11 bases agree with TRBD1. Germline V CDR1 and CDR2: MDHEN, SYDVKM. This CDR3 spans 14 amino acids. The V gene end was trimmed by 6 bases and the J gene end by 6 bases; junction bases not matched to a gene: 7.